This T cell receptor beta chain was found in a study of blood T cell repertoires in COVID-19. Study context: Italy, Spain and the United States were the sources of the convalescent and acute COVID-19 samples. From T cells, B-cell-depleted T cells, or PBMCs came the material, which was cDNA or gDNA.

Notes on this clone: The junction and the germline gene differ at one end; a read error may be behind it.

As handled by the study authors: From reference gene primer amplification, estimates of nucleated cell counts were derived. Measured with immunoSEQ multiplex PCR; TCRdb has only the in-frame clones, and not every one. That table gives V, J and clone size, and the DNA gave D and trimming. Among about 80,000 clones listed, roughly 80% were seen once. Sequenced material: peripheral blood. The receptor was derived from a man older than 75 with acute or convalescent COVID-19.

This chain's CDR3 is CGREGETQYF. CDR3 nucleotides: TGCGGGCGGGAAGGTGAGACCCAGTACTTC. The genes are TRBV15 and TRBJ2-5, with a tentative D call TRBD2 (6 bases). This CDR3 contains 10 residues. Germline V gene lookup returns CDR1 LNHNV and CDR2 YYDKDF (reference sequence). Complete variable domain (other parts from reference TRBV15 and TRBJ2-5): DAMVIQNPRYQVTQFGKPVTLSCSQTLNHNVMYWYQQKSSQAPKLLFHYYDKDFNNEADTPDNFQSRRPNTSFCFLDIRSPGLGDTAMYLCGREGETQYFGPGTRLLVL.